This T cell receptor beta chain was sequenced in a study of blood T cell repertoires in COVID-19. The overall study: Acute and convalescent COVID-19 samples came from the United States, Italy and Spain.

Seattle's cohort entered during active infection and was followed longitudinally. Assay used: immunoSEQ multiplex PCR; TCRdb lists only in-frame clones, some missing. The sample records 250,000 to 300,000 clones, 91% being singletons. Germline assignment: CDR1 MNHEY and CDR2 SVGEGT. CDR3 size: 15 residues. Trimming cost V 1 base and J 1 base, with 8 bases left between them. This sequence joins TRBV6-2 or TRBV6-3 and TRBJ1-3, with a possible D match to TRBD1 (5 bases). The source of this sequence is a woman aged 25 to 39 with COVID-19, enrolled during active disease. The sequenced sample consisted of peripheral blood. The CDR3 loop is CASSYWRGSGNTIYF. In DNA, the CDR3 is TGTGCCAGCAGTTACTGGAGGGGTTCTGGAAACACCATATATTTT.